The 2 T cell receptor beta chains listed next were all sequenced from one sample in a study of cytotoxic CD8 clonotypes in ibrutinib-treated CLL (dated by TCRdb to about 2021). The label giving this sample's time point can be read as: 24 months on ibrutinib. The library was generated by the immunoSEQ multiplex PCR assay. TCRdb carries this immuneACCESS record with in-frame sequences only. Its versions omit some clonotypes, under half of them owing to an unresolved V gene in the studies checked, with the rest unexplained. The sample records about 130,000 clones, 70% to 90% of which are singletons. Over 2% of the sample rests with the top ten. Source: PBMCs, taken after 24 months of ibrutinib treatment. Every receptor here comes from a human donor with chronic lymphocytic leukemia.

The rearrangement uses TRBV10-3 and TRBJ2-7, with a tentative D call TRBD1 (5 bases). The CDR3 covers 12 residues. The V gene's germline CDR1 is ENHRY and CDR2 SYGVKD. Trimming cost V 4 bases and J 1 base, with 5 bases left between them. DNA for the CDR3: TGTGCCATCAGTGGACAGTCCTACGAGCAGTACTTC. Translated, it gives CAISGQSYEQYF.

J is TRBJ2-2 and V is TRBV27; D call uncertain. CDR1 and CDR2 (germline): MNHEY, SMNVEV (reference sequence). The germline V and J ends were trimmed by 5 bases and 4 bases, with 17 bases remaining between them. The length of the CDR3 is 16 residues. In DNA form, the CDR3 reads TGTGCCAGCAGTCCACGTCTGGCGGCCCCCACCGGGGAGCTGTTTTTT. Translation: CASSPRLAAPTGELFF.